This T cell receptor beta chain was sequenced in a study of blood T cell repertoires in COVID-19. V was trimmed by 5 bases and J by 4 bases, leaving 15 bases between them. CDR3 length equals 15 residues. Germline V CDR1 and CDR2: MDHEN, SYDVKM. Original processing methods: Amplification of reference gene primers provided the estimated nucleated cell counts. Sequencing was performed with immunoSEQ multiplex PCR; in TCRdb, only in-frame clones are kept and a portion is missing. The DNA was the basis for D and trimming; V, J and clone size are from that table. The repertoire has fewer than 300,000 clones, approximately 88% of them found once; the top ten carry roughly 1.2%. All enrollees were roughly 18 to 95 years old and from approximately 25 US areas. Each participant's cohort was designated according to participant-reported clinical history.

The sequence was collected from a middle-aged woman with acute COVID-19. The chain joins TRBV28 to TRBJ1-3, with D possibly being TRBD1 (5 bases). Material: PBMCs or T cells enriched from blood (not recorded which). The CDR3 DNA follows: TGTGCCAGCAGTCCCGCGGGGGAGGTCGGAAACACCATATATTTT. Translation: CASSPAGEVGNTIYF.